Included here is one TCR beta chain sequence, with context. The CDR3 sequence is 15 residues long. Germline CDR1 and CDR2: GTSNPN and SVGIG (reference sequence). V lost 3 bases, J lost 5 bases, and 7 bases stayed unmatched. This specimen belongs to a study of blood T cell repertoires in COVID-19. Looking at the study overall: Collection of acute and convalescent COVID-19 samples took place in the United States, Italy and Spain.

Original processing notes: Reference gene primer amplification gave nucleated cell count estimates. TCRdb's copy holds only in-frame clones and misses some; the assay was immunoSEQ multiplex PCR. The DNA was the basis for D and trimming; V, J and clone size are from that table. The repertoire consists of some 200,000 clones, with roughly nine tenths occurring once and the leading ten covering 2.2%. This TCR came from a woman aged 50 to 60 with acute or convalescent COVID-19. Sequences were obtained from peripheral blood. This rearrangement joins TRBV30 to TRBJ2-1, with 10 bases that match TRBD2. The CDR3 reads CAWRASGSSHNEQFF. CDR3 nucleotides: TGTGCCTGGAGGGCTAGCGGGAGTAGCCACAATGAGCAGTTCTTC.